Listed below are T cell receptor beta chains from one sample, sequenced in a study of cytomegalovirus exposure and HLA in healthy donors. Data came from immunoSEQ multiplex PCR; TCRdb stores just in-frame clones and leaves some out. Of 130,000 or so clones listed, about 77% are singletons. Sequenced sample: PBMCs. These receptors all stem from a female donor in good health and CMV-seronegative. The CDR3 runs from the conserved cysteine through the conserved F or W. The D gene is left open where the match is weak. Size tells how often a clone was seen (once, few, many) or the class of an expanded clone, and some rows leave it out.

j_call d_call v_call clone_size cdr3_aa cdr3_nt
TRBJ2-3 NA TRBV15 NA CATSMRRAGLGQYF TGTGCCACCAGCATGCGGAGGGCCGGCCTAGGGCAGTATTTT
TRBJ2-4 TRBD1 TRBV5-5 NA CASSSEQGASLVAKNIQYF TGTGCCAGCAGCTCGGAGCAGGGGGCGAGCCTCGTAGCCAAAAACATTCAGTACTTC
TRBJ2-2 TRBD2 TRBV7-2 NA CASSPPGGTTGELFF TGTGCCAGCAGCCCACCGGGGGGGACCACCGGGGAGCTGTTTTTT
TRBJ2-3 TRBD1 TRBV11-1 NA CASSTRGRGSDTQYF TGTGCCAGCAGCACCAGGGGGCGCGGGTCAGATACGCAGTATTTT
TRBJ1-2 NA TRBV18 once CASSPQGGDGYTF TGTGCCAGCTCACCCCAAGGGGGGGACGGCTACACCTTC
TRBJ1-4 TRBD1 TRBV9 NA CASSAGQPATNEKLFF TGTGCCAGCAGCGCGGGACAGCCTGCAACTAATGAAAAACTGTTTTTT
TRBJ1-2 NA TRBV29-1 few CSVSDYGYTF TGCAGCGTTTCGGACTATGGCTACACCTTC
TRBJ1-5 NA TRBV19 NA CASLKREGANQPQHF TGTGCCAGTTTAAAAAGAGAGGGAGCGAATCAGCCCCAGCATTTT
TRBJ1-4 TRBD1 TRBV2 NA CAIEKDRGLARNSEKLFF TGTGCCATCGAAAAGGACAGGGGATTAGCTCGCAATAGTGAAAAACTGTTTTTT
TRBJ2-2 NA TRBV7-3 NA CASSLGRVDGELFF TGTGCCAGCAGCTTAGGCAGGGTGGACGGGGAGCTGTTTTTT
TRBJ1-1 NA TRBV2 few CASSEHVGATEAFF TGTGCCAGCAGTGAGCATGTAGGAGCAACTGAAGCTTTCTTT
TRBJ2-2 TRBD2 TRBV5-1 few CASSPRLAGALNTGELFF TGCGCCAGCAGCCCGAGACTAGCGGGGGCCCTAAACACCGGGGAGCTGTTTTTT
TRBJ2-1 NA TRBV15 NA CATSSVRGNEQFF TGTGCCACCAGCAGTGTGCGAGGCAATGAGCAGTTCTTC
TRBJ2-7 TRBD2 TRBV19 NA CASSIALAGAYEQYF TGTGCCAGTAGTATCGCACTAGCGGGAGCCTACGAGCAGTACTTC
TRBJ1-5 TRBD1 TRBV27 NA CASSLFADIAHGTGEQPQHF TGTGCCAGCAGTTTATTCGCCGATATTGCCCACGGGACAGGGGAACAGCCCCAGCATTTT
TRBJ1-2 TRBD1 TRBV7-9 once CASSLVQGAGGYTF TGTGCCAGCAGCTTAGTACAGGGGGCGGGCGGCTACACCTTC
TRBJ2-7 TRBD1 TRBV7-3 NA CASSSGQGEQYF TGTGCCAGCAGCTCCGGACAGGGCGAGCAGTACTTC
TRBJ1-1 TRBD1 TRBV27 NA CASSLVAWGQASGPENTEAFF TGTGCCAGCAGTCTCGTCGCCTGGGGACAGGCCTCCGGGCCCGAGAACACTGAAGCTTTCTTT
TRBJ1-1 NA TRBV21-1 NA CASSTFRGPSNTEAFF TGTGCCAGCAGCACTTTCAGGGGGCCGAGTAACACTGAAGCTTTCTTT
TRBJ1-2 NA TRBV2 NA CASERGENYGYTF TGTGCCAGCGAACGGGGAGAAAACTATGGCTACACCTTC
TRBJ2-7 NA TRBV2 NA CASSEGSGYEQYF TGTGCCAGCAGTGAAGGGTCAGGGTACGAGCAGTACTTC
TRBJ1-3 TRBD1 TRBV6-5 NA CASSDQGTVYF TGTGCCAGCAGTGACCAGGGGACAGTATATTTT
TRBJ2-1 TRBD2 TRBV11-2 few CASSFLTSGSLDEQFF TGTGCCAGCAGCTTCCTTACTAGCGGGAGTTTGGATGAGCAGTTCTTC
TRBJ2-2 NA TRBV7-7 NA CASSSGLSSGELFF TGTGCTAGCAGCTCGGGACTTTCTTCTGGGGAGCTGTTTTTT
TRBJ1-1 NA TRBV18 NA CASSPPTGANTEAFF TGTGCCAGCTCACCACCGACGGGAGCGAACACTGAAGCTTTCTTT
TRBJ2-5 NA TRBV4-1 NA CASSHRTEQETQYF TGCGCCAGCAGCCACCGGACAGAGCAAGAGACCCAGTACTTC
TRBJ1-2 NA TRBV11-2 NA CASSQQGNDGYTF TGTGCCAGCAGCCAACAGGGAAATGACGGCTACACCTTC
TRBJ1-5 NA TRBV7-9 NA CAGSSQDSNQPQHF TGTGCCGGCAGTTCGCAGGATAGCAATCAGCCCCAGCATTTT
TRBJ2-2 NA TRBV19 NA CASSMDTYTGELFF TGTGCCAGTAGTATGGACACCTACACCGGGGAGCTGTTTTTT
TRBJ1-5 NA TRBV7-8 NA CASSLVGSGSNQPQHF TGTGCCAGCAGCTTAGTGGGGAGTGGTAGCAATCAGCCCCAGCATTTT
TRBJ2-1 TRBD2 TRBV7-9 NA CASTQSGGYNEQFF TGTGCCAGCACCCAAAGCGGGGGATACAATGAGCAGTTCTTC
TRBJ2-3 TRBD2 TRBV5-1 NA CASSVGTSGTDTQYF TGCGCCAGCAGCGTCGGGACTAGCGGCACAGATACGCAGTATTTT
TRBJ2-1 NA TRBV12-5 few CASGPTRTYYNEQFF TGTGCTAGTGGCCCCACCCGGACTTATTACAATGAGCAGTTCTTC
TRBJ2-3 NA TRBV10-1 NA CASSESVRLGTDTQYF TGCGCCAGCAGTGAGTCGGTGAGGCTCGGCACAGATACGCAGTATTTT
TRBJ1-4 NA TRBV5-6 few CASSSSLGVWEKLFF TGTGCCAGCAGCTCCTCATTAGGAGTATGGGAAAAACTGTTTTTT
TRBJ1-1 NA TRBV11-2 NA CASSLGSGPGAEAFF TGTGCCAGCAGCTTAGGCTCCGGCCCGGGGGCTGAAGCTTTCTTT